This T cell receptor beta chain was recorded in a study of T cells after yellow fever vaccination. Study findings and constraints: There was a small share of clonotypes that showed up in both the CD4 and CD8 compartments. Subsequent booster samples again held most clones from primary vaccination (more than 95% CD4, just under 90% CD8).

Germline V lookup: CDR1 SEHNR, CDR2 FQNEAQ (reference sequence). V lost 2 bases, J lost 0 bases, and 8 bases lay in between. The CDR3 spans 15 residues. Synthesis of TCR cDNA relied on 5'RACE template switching, which attached a universal primer site and UMIs. TCRdb re-called the 5' RACE reads through MiXCR, storing one row per CDR3 protein. The sample gives over 120,000 distinct CDR3 sequences, more than 6.5% of which show up once; more than 0.55% is in the top ten. This clonotype has a count of ten or more. Its cognate antigen is unknown. The sequence came from a man between 25 and 39 years old who received the YFV17D yellow fever vaccine. The V call is TRBV7-9, the J call TRBJ2-1, with D possibly matching TRBD2 (5 bases). The material sequenced was CD4+ T cells sorted from PBMCs, taken 10 days after the yellow fever booster vaccination. The CDR3 DNA reads as TGTGCCAGCAGCTTAAGAGCGGACTCCTACAATGAGCAGTTCTTC. Its protein product is CASSLRADSYNEQFF.